This T cell receptor beta chain was captured in a study of vaccination and CD4 T cells after COVID-19. In regard to this clonotype: Antigen specificity is unknown.

The treatment denotes: approximately nine-day PBMC culture with coronavirus spike peptide pools or control peptides (ViraFEST assay). CD4+ T-cell collection from the unexposed donor predated the COVID-19 pandemic (2011-2018). ViraFEST relied on peptide pools to expand antigen-specific T cells; the TCRs were sequenced afterward. An Oncomine TCR Beta short-read assay was used to sequence the DNA from cultured CD4+ T cells. Cultured CD4+ T cells were the source of extracted genomic DNA. TCRdb re-called the PCR reads through MiXCR, storing one row per CDR3 protein. The sample lists more than 8,500 distinct CDR3 sequences, around a third occurring once. The CDR3 covers 13 residues. Germline V lookup: CDR1 ENHRY, CDR2 SYGVKD. V dropped 6 bases and J dropped 4 bases, with 9 bases sitting between them.

The sequence was collected from a human donor in good health. The J gene is TRBJ1-4, the V gene TRBV10-3; D remains ambiguous. The sample comprised CD4+ T cells from blood, cultured in vitro. The CDR3 here is CAIREGDNEKLFF. In nucleotides, the CDR3 is TGTGCCATCAGGGAGGGTGATAATGAAAAACTGTTTTTT.